These T cell receptor beta chains were read from a single sample in a study of response to subunit inactivated influenza vaccine. TCRdb processed the RT-PCR reads anew with MiXCR; each CDR3 protein has one entry. Of 500,000 to 600,000 distinct CDR3 sequences listed, about 10% are singletons. This material consisted of PBMCs from blood, taken on the day of vaccination. The source is a man over 45 who received an inactivated influenza vaccine. The CDR3 runs from the conserved cysteine through the conserved F or W. D genes are given only for firm matches. Rows may omit the clone size; those that give it use once, few, many or a size class.

D gene	V gene	J gene	clone size	CDR3 DNA	CDR3 protein
NA	TRBV5-1	TRBJ2-7	many	TGCGCCAGCAGCCGTGGTGATACGACAGGTTCCAACGAGCAGTACTTC	CASSRGDTTGSNEQYF
NA	TRBV7-9	TRBJ2-7	NA	TGTGCCAGCAGCTTAACCGCCTCAGAGCAGTACTTC	CASSLTASEQYF
TRBD1	TRBV4-3	TRBJ2-5	few	TGCGCCAGCAGCCAAGAATCAGGGACAGGGAGACAGACCCAGTACTTC	CASSQESGTGRQTQYF
NA	TRBV11-2	TRBJ2-6	NA	TGTGCCAGCAGCTTACCCTTGGGCAGGTGGTCTGGGGCCAACGTCCTGACTTTC	CASSLPLGRWSGANVLTF
NA	TRBV20-1	TRBJ2-3	many	TGCAGTGCCGACAACCCCCCTGGAGCACACACAGATACGCAGTATTTT	CSADNPPGAHTDTQYF
NA	TRBV29-1	TRBJ2-3	NA	TGCAGCGTTTTGACAGCCACAGATACGCAGTATTTT	CSVLTATDTQYF
TRBD2	TRBV5-1	TRBJ2-1	few	TGCGCCAGCAGCTTGGAGGCTAGCGGGGGGGCCCTCAATGAGCAGTTCTTC	CASSLEASGGALNEQFF
TRBD1	TRBV3-1	TRBJ2-1	NA	TGTGCCAGCAGCCATGTAGGGGGCCGATCCAATGAGCAGTTCTTC	CASSHVGGRSNEQFF
NA	TRBV18	TRBJ2-1	many	TGTGCCAGCTCACCTCAGACCTACAATGAGCAGTTCTTC	CASSPQTYNEQFF
NA	TRBV4-3	TRBJ2-5	many	TGCGCCAGCAGCCAAGATAGGAGGGCCCAAGAGACCCAGTACTTC	CASSQDRRAQETQYF
NA	TRBV5-5	TRBJ2-4	NA	TGTGCCAGCAGCCCCTTATTTCTAGCCAAAAACATTCAGTACTTC	CASSPLFLAKNIQYF
NA	TRBV29-1	TRBJ2-1	NA	TGCAGCGTGGGGACTTCCACTACCCCAACCTACAATGAGCAGTTCTTC	CSVGTSTTPTYNEQFF
TRBD1	TRBV10-3	TRBJ2-7	few	TGTGCCATCGCTCCGGGGACAGGGGGCGAGCAGTACTTC	CAIAPGTGGEQYF
NA	TRBV12-3/TRBV12-4	TRBJ1-2	few	TGTGCCAGCAGTTTCTCGGGGGGGGGCCATGGCTACACCTTC	CASSFSGGGHGYTF
TRBD1	TRBV10-3	TRBJ1-1	NA	TGTGCCGTAAACCGGGACAGGGGGACTGAAGCTTTCTTT	CAVNRDRGTEAFF
TRBD1	TRBV20-1	TRBJ1-1	NA	TGCAGTGCCCCAGGGGGTTCAGCGAACACTGAAGCTTTCTTT	CSAPGGSANTEAFF
TRBD1	TRBV2	TRBJ2-7	few	TGTGCCAGTATGGACAGGGGGCGTTTTGGCTACGAGCAGTACTTC	CASMDRGRFGYEQYF
NA	TRBV6-2/TRBV6-3	TRBJ1-1	few	TGTGCCAGCAGTTACTCGCCAGCTGAAGCTTTCTTT	CASSYSPAEAFF
NA	TRBV28	TRBJ2-7	NA	TGTGCCAGCAGTCCGCCCGCGGGACGTGATGCCCACGAGCAGTACTTC	CASSPPAGRDAHEQYF
NA	TRBV15	TRBJ1-2	NA	TGTGCCACCAGGGCTGCCCAGGGAGACTATGGCTACACCTTC	CATRAAQGDYGYTF
NA	TRBV28	TRBJ1-3	few	TGTGCCAGCAGTTTACGATTGAGGGATGTCGGAAACACCATATATTTT	CASSLRLRDVGNTIYF
TRBD2	TRBV4-2	TRBJ2-7	many	TGTGCCAGCAGTCAAACCATATTCGGCGCGGGAGGCGAGCAGTACTTC	CASSQTIFGAGGEQYF
TRBD1	TRBV7-2	TRBJ1-1	many	TGTGCCAGCAGCTCCGGACAGGGAGCGTACACTGAAGCTTTCTTT	CASSSGQGAYTEAFF
TRBD1	TRBV6-2/TRBV6-3	TRBJ2-7	NA	TGTGCCAGCATTGAAACAGGGGTGCGGAACGAGCAGTACTTC	CASIETGVRNEQYF
NA	TRBV6-1	TRBJ1-6	few	TGTGCCAGCAGTACCCAGGGAAGGAGACCGCTCCACTTT	CASSTQGRRPLHF
NA	TRBV5-5	TRBJ1-5	few	TGTGCCAGCAGCTTGCTTTTGAGTCAGCCCCAGCATTTT	CASSLLLSQPQHF
TRBD1	TRBV5-1	TRBJ1-1	many	TGCGCCAGCAGCTTATGGACAGGGAACACTGAAGCTTTCTTT	CASSLWTGNTEAFF
TRBD1	TRBV10-3	TRBJ2-3	few	TGTGCCATCAGGGCAGCAGGGGGCTTCACAGATACGCAGTATTTT	CAIRAAGGFTDTQYF
NA	TRBV15	TRBJ2-7	NA	TGTGCCACGTCGGGGTGGGCGTTGGGTAACGAGCAGTACTTC	CATSGWALGNEQYF
NA	TRBV19	TRBJ1-1	few	TGTGCCAGTAGTATAGCGAGGAACACTGAAGCTTTCTTT	CASSIARNTEAFF
TRBD2	TRBV6-9	TRBJ2-1	few	TGTGCCAGCACATTTATGGGGACTAGCGGGAACCCCACCTACAATGAGCAGTTCTTC	CASTFMGTSGNPTYNEQFF
NA	TRBV5-1	TRBJ2-4	many	TGCGCCAGCAGCTGGGGCCCGGGTCCTAAAAACATTCAGTACTTC	CASSWGPGPKNIQYF
TRBD2	TRBV5-1	TRBJ2-3	many	TGCGCCAGCAGCATCAGCGGGGGGGGTTACACAGATACGCAGTATTTT	CASSISGGGYTDTQYF
NA	TRBV28	TRBJ2-4	NA	TGTGCCAGCAGTGCCAGGGGGGTCCTAGCCAAAAACATTCAGTACTTC	CASSARGVLAKNIQYF
TRBD1	TRBV19	TRBJ2-7	few	TGTGCCAGTAGTATTTACTTTGTTGGGACCCGTGGACAGGGGGCGAGCGAGCAGTACTTC	CASSIYFVGTRGQGASEQYF
NA	TRBV12-3/TRBV12-4	TRBJ2-2	few	TGTGCCAGCAACGGACAGCTCAACACCGGGGAGCTGTTTTTT	CASNGQLNTGELFF
TRBD2	TRBV25-1	TRBJ2-2	NA	TGTGCCAGCAGCCACCAACGGGGGGTTAACACCGGGGAGCTGTTTTTT	CASSHQRGVNTGELFF
NA	TRBV6-5	TRBJ1-1	few	TGTGCCAGCAGTATACCTAAGGACACTGAAGCTTTCTTT	CASSIPKDTEAFF
NA	TRBV20-1	TRBJ2-7	many	TGCAGTGCTAGGATGGGTCTCTACGAGCAGTACTTC	CSARMGLYEQYF
TRBD2	TRBV3-1	TRBJ2-1	many	TGTGCCAGCACCATAACTAGCGGGAGTAAGAATGAGCAGTTCTTC	CASTITSGSKNEQFF
NA	TRBV28	TRBJ1-5	NA	TGTGCCAGCACCACACAGCCAGCTAATCAGCCCCAGCATTTT	CASTTQPANQPQHF
NA	TRBV5-6	TRBJ1-6	few	TGTGCCAGCAGCGTACGTAAAGCACCCCTCCACTTT	CASSVRKAPLHF
NA	TRBV7-3	TRBJ2-2	NA	TGTGCCAGCAGCAAAGACAGCCCTACCGGGGAGCTGTTTTTT	CASSKDSPTGELFF
TRBD1	TRBV10-3	TRBJ2-7	NA	TGTGCCATCGGTAGACAGGGCCAGAGCGAGCAGTACTTC	CAIGRQGQSEQYF
NA	TRBV7-9	TRBJ2-5	few	TGTGCCAGCAGCCCCCCGGTACAGGCCCAAGAGACCCAGTACTTC	CASSPPVQAQETQYF
TRBD1	TRBV4-1	TRBJ1-2	few	TGCGCCAGCAGCCAGCGGGGACAGGGCTTTTATGGCTACACCTTC	CASSQRGQGFYGYTF
NA	TRBV7-9	TRBJ1-2	NA	TGTGCCAGCAGCTCAAGCTTCTATGGCTACACCTTC	CASSSSFYGYTF
NA	TRBV10-3	TRBJ1-6	NA	TGTGCCACTTTACAGGGAACGGGAAATTCACCCCTCCACTTT	CATLQGTGNSPLHF
NA	TRBV24-1	TRBJ1-5	NA	TGTGCCACCAGCGGCGGAGATAGCAATCGGCCCCAGCATTTT	CATSGGDSNRPQHF
NA	TRBV6-2/TRBV6-3	TRBJ2-7	many	TGTGCCAGCAGCCGACGACAGACCTACGAGCAGTACTTC	CASSRRQTYEQYF
NA	TRBV20-1	TRBJ1-2	NA	TGCAGTGCTAACAGCAACTATGGCTACACCTTC	CSANSNYGYTF
TRBD1	TRBV28	TRBJ2-7	NA	TGTGCCAGTGCCGGGACAGGGTTTTACGAGCAGTACTTC	CASAGTGFYEQYF